This T cell receptor (beta chain) was obtained from a study of cytomegalovirus exposure and HLA in healthy donors. Primers for the PCR totalled 60 Vbeta and 13 Jbeta. TCRdb's copy holds only in-frame clones and misses some; the assay was immunoSEQ multiplex PCR. The sample lists over 150,000 clones; 79% were seen once. The sequence came from a girl between 10 and 17 years old in good health and CMV-seropositive. Input material: PBMCs.

The CDR3: CASTRVEVTGTGVETQYF. CDR3 nucleotides: TGTGCCAGCACCCGAGTGGAGGTAACCGGGACAGGGGTGGAGACCCAGTACTTC. The gene calls are TRBV11-2 and TRBJ2-5, with 10 bases identical to TRBD1. The CDR3 covers 18 residues. Germline V gene data show CDR1 as SGHAT and CDR2 as FQNNGV. The trim removed 7 bases at V and 5 bases at J, leaving 19 bases unmatched. Variable domain in full (rest from reference TRBV11-2 and TRBJ2-5): EAGVAQSPRYKIIEKRQSVAFWCNPISGHATLYWYQQILGQGPKLLIQFQNNGVVDDSQLPKDRFSAERLKGVDSTLKIQPAKLEDSAVYLCASTRVEVTGTGVETQYFGPGTRLLVL.